This T cell receptor beta chain was identified during a study of T cells in Graves' hyperthyroidism and ophthalmopathy (dated by TCRdb to about 2019). General notes on the study: Peripheral blood was collected at initial diagnosis, before any treatment. TCR V-J signatures able to tell the groups apart were searched for in a discovery cohort of 90 to 100 patients, of whom more than 40 had Graves' ophthalmopathy and more than 55 had stable Graves' hyperthyroidism. Whether ophthalmopathy could be predicted prospectively was tested in an independent validation cohort made up of 18 to 20 hyperthyroidism patients plus 17 patients who later progressed to ophthalmopathy. The 95 to 100 discovery patients were randomly divided into training and test sets at a 7:3 ratio. In addition, the study compared T-cell repertoires in thyroid tissue and in blood from roughly 6 Graves' hyperthyroidism patients. Once sampling was done, hyperthyroidism patients were given methimazole at a starting dose of 30 mg daily, whereas ophthalmopathy patients were given high-dose intravenous methylprednisolone. According to the paper, TCR Vbeta CDR3 sequencing was carried out on approximately 140 peripheral blood samples, which came from 40 to 45 ophthalmopathy, around 75 hyperthyroidism and roughly 17 progressor patients. Results and caveats for the whole study, not just this receptor: No statistical method was used to set the sample size in advance, and investigators knew the group allocation. A model built on a 13 V-J signature distinguished ophthalmopathy from stable hyperthyroidism, reaching 85% to 90% sensitivity and about 81% specificity in cross-validation and 80%/75% in testing. Blood samples also contained most of the expanded thyroid clonotypes (frequency above 0.001), which suggests that blood repertoires may reflect thyroid immune responses. During validation, the model predicted progression to ophthalmopathy a median of about 6.3 months ahead of onset, with 70.59% sensitivity and 72% to 80% specificity.

The germline V gene yields LGHNA for CDR1 and YNFKEQ for CDR2. Taken from cysteine to phenylalanine, the CDR3 has 15 residues. The read is trimmed to its CDR3 DNA, 45 bases read in frame from base 1. The V end loses 3 bases and the J end loses 0 bases, and a stretch of 9 bases separates them. TCR beta CDR3 regions were amplified from RNA transcripts. The first round of RT-PCR for the TCR CDR3 was performed with the HTBI primer set and the Qiagen OneStep RT-PCR kit. The libraries were constructed in a second round of multiplex PCR and then size-selected and purified. The libraries were sequenced on an Illumina HiSeq2000 using paired-end 100 bp reads. In the original analysis: SOAPnuke was used to process the raw data, with reads discarded if the reads contained adapters or uncalled bases, had a mean Phred below 15, or lacked an exact constant-primer or identifier match. COPE v1.2.5 was used to merge the high-quality paired reads, and each unique nucleotide sequence was defined as a clonotype. Clonotypes were aligned to IMGT TRBV, TRBD and TRBJ reference segments using MiTCR v1.1. The analysis was restricted to V-J combinations with a frequency above 0.0001, which together covered 99% to 99.2% of the repertoires. A TCS score was defined as the ratio of F50 (clonal expansion) to E x V (chaos), with BLOSUM62-based TCRdist applied between CDR3 peptides within each V-J. Welch's t-statistics and random forest reduced some 510 V-J features to fewer than 15, which were used in a naive Bayes classifier (R e1071). Starting from the raw public reads, TCRdb applied fastp trimming at Q25, assembled clones with MiXCR and retained in-frame beta chains. Every entry covers one CDR3 protein and lists the most common genes and DNA from its rows. The V and J calls were determined by TCRdb, not by the authors. The sample table contains under 400,000 distinct CDR3 sequences; only one count was recorded for roughly 18% of them. The top ten hold 15% to 19% of the sample.

Ophthalmopathy patients had moderately to severely active disease, Clinical Activity Score of at least 3, NOSPECS grade of at least 4, and duration under 3 months. Exclusion was applied to patients with uncontrolled infections, other autoimmune diseases, pregnancy or lactation. Diagnoses were established on the basis of clinical symptoms, serum thyroxine and TRAb, thyroid ultrasound, and orbital computed tomography. PBMCs were isolated from 8 to 10 ml of fresh peripheral blood by Ficoll-Paque density gradient centrifugation. Total RNA was extracted with Trizol reagent, and quality was checked on an Agilent 2100 Bioanalyzer. This clonotype was detected ten times or more. No antigen is known for it. It has no much larger one-base neighbor in the sample; base qualities were not kept.

This receptor was identified in a woman in her thirties or forties with Graves' ophthalmopathy. This sequence uses TRBV4-2 and TRBJ1-5; the D gene is unclear. The sequenced material came from blood. CDR3 sequence: CASSQGGSSNQPQHF. The nucleotides are TGTGCCAGCAGCCAGGGAGGGAGTAGCAATCAGCCCCAGCATTTT.